The clone carrying this T cell receptor (beta chain) was observed many times. Its target is unknown. Individual cDNA molecules each received unique molecular identifiers attached to them. TCRdb analysed the 5' RACE reads with MiXCR anew, one entry per CDR3 protein. This table holds about 60,000 distinct CDR3 sequences, about 8.9% found once. This record belongs to a study of early T cells in non-severe SARS-CoV-2 infection. On the study more broadly: Chains were not paired, and sequencing was done on bulk RNA from unsorted whole blood.

Findings and limits, study-wide: VDJdb matching skewed toward anti-spike CD8 responses, missing private and CD4 specificities.

The sequence was obtained from an adult who was a healthcare worker with PCR-confirmed SARS-CoV-2 infection or an uninfected control (not recorded which). Specimen: whole blood.

The chain's CDR3 is CSATVAYEQYF. DNA of the CDR3: TGCAGCGCGACAGTCGCCTACGAGCAGTACTTC. The J gene is TRBJ2-7, the V gene TRBV29-1; D is possibly TRBD1 (5 bases). V was shortened by 7 bases and J by 2 bases, with 9 bases between the two germline ends. From germline, CDR1 is SQVTM and CDR2 ANQGSEA. The CDR3 is made up of 11 amino acids.